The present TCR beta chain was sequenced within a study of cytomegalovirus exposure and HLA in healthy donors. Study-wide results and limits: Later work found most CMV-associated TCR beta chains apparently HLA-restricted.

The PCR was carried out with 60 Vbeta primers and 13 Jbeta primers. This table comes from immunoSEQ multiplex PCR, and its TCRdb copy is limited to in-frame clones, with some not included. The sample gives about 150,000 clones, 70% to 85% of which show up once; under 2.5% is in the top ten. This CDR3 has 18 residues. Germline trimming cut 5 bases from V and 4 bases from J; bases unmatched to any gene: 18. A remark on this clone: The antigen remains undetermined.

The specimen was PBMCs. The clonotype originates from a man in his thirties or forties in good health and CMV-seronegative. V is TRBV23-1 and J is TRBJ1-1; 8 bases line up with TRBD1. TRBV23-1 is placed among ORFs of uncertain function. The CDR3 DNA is TGCGCCAGCAGTTGCCGGGGCCGAGACAGGGGAGTTCTCACTGAAGCTTTCTTT. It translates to CASSCRGRDRGVLTEAFF.